This entry is about one TCR beta chain. The data stem from a study of blood T cells in healthy people across ages. Germline assignment: CDR1 SEHNR and CDR2 FQNEAQ (reference sequence). The ends were cut back, 5 bases at V and 6 bases at J, with 14 bases in the middle. This CDR3 is 14 amino acids long. Combining a sample-barcoded 5' primer with a J-beta primer mix, a second PCR ran for roughly 7 to 12 cycles. TCRdb called the 5' RACE reads again in MiXCR, with one record for every CDR3 protein. The table has roughly 800,000 distinct CDR3 sequences, roughly 60% seen once. Input material: blood. The clonotype comes from a man between 25 and 39 years old in good health. This sequence joins TRBV7-9 and TRBJ2-1; weak D call: TRBD1 (6 bases). The CDR3: CASSLTGTINEQFF. CDR3 bases: TGTGCCAGCAGCCTAACCGGGACAATCAATGAGCAGTTCTTC.